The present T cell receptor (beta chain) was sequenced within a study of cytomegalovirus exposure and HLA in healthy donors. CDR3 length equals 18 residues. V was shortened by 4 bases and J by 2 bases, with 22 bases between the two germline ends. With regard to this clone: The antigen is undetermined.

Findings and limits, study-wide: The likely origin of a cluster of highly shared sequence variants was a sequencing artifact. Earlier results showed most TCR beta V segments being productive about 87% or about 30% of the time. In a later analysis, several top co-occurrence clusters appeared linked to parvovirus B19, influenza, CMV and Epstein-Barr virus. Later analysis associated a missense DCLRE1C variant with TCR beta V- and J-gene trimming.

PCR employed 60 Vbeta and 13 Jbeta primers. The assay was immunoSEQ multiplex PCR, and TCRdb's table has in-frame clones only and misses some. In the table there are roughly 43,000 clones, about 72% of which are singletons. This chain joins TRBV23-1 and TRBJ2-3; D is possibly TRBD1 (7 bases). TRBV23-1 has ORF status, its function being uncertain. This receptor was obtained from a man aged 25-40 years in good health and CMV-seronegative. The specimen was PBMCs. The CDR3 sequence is CASSPGTAWGVSTDTQYF. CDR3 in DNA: TGCGCCAGCAGTCCCGGGACAGCCTGGGGGGTGTCCACAGATACGCAGTATTTT.